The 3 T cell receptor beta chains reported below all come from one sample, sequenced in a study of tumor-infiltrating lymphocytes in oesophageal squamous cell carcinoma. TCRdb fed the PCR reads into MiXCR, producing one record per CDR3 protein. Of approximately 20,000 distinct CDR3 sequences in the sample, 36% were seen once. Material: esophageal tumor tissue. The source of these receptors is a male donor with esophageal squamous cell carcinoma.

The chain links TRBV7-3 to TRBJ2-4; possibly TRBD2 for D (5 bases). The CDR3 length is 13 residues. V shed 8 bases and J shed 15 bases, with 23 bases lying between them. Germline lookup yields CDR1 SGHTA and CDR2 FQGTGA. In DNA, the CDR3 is TGTGCCAGCCCCGAAATAAACACCGGGGAGCTGTACTTC. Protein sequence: CASPEINTGELYF.

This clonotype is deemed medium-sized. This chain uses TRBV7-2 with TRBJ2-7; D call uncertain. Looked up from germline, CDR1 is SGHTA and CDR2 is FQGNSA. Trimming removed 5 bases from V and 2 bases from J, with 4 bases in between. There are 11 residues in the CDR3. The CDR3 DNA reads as TGTGCCAGCAGCACCGCCTACGAGCAGTACTTC. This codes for CASSTAYEQYF. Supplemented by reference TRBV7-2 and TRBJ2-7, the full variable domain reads GAGVSQSPSNKVTEKGKDVELRCDPISGHTALYWYRQSLGQGLEFLIYFQGNSAPDKSGLPSDRFSAERTGGSVSTLTIQRTQQEDSAVYLCASSTAYEQYFGPGTRLTVT.

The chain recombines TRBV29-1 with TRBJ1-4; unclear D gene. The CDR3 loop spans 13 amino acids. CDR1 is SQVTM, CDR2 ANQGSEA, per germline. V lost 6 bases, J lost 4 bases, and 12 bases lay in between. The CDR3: CSVRSNINEKLFF. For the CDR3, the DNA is TGCAGCGTCAGAAGTAATATTAATGAAAAACTGTTTTTT. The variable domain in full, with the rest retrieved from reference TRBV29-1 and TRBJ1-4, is SAVISQKPSRDICQRGTSLTIQCQVDSQVTMMFWYRQQPGQSLTLIATANQGSEATYESGFVIDKFPISRPNLTFSTLTVSNMSPEDSSIYLCSVRSNINEKLFFGSGTQLSVL.